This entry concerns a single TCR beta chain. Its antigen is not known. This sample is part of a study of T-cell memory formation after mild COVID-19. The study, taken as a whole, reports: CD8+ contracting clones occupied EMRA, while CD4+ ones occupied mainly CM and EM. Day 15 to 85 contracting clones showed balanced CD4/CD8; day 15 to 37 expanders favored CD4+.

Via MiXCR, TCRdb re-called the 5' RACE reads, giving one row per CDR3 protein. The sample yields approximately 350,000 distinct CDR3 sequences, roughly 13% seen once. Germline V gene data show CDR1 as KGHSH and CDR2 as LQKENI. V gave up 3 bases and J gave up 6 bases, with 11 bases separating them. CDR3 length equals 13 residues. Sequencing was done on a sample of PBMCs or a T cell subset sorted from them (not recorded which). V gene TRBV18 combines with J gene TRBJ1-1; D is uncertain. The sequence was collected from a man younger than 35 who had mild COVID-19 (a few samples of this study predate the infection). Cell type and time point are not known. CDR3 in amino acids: CASSPAEGAEAFF. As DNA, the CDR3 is TGTGCCAGCTCACCCGCCGAAGGAGCTGAAGCTTTCTTT.